One sample yielded the 28 T cell receptor beta chains listed below, sequenced in a study of vaccination effects on CD4 cells after COVID-19. Expansion with viral peptide pools was applied to antigen-specific CD4+ T cells by the ViraFEST assay prior to sequencing. Upon completion of 10 to 11 days in culture, CD4+ T cells were isolated. Everyone in the study got two shots of either the BNT162b2 or mRNA-1273 vaccine. Their cognate antigens are unknown. The method was immunoSEQ multiplex PCR; TCRdb's version includes in-frame clones alone and lacks a portion of them. The sample includes 30,000 to 40,000 clones, around 70% of them seen just once. This specimen consisted of CD4+ T cells from PBMCs cultured with HCoV-229E spike peptides, obtained after COVID-19 vaccination. Receptors originate from a human donor who received a COVID-19 vaccine.

The chain links TRBV5-1 to TRBJ2-5, with D unresolved. CDR1 and CDR2 (germline): SGHRS, YFSETQ. CDR3 length: 15 residues. The V end lost 0 bases, the J end lost 8 bases, and 17 bases lay between the germline ends. Here the CDR3 reads CASSLGNEHRVTQYF. The CDR3 coding sequence is TGCGCCAGCAGCTTGGGAAATGAACACCGAGTCACCCAGTACTTC.

As DNA, the CDR3 is TGTGCCAGCAGCTCTCGGCTAGACCACAATGAGCAGTTCTTC. As protein: CASSSRLDHNEQFF. The J gene is TRBJ2-1, the V gene TRBV5-4; D remains ambiguous. CDR1 and CDR2 (germline): SGHNT, YYREEE (reference sequence). V was pared by 3 bases and J by 5 bases, with 12 bases between. CDR3 length equals 14 residues.

The gene calls are TRBV5-1 and TRBJ1-4; D possibly corresponds to TRBD1 (5 bases). CDR1 is SGHRS and CDR2 is YFSETQ in the germline V gene. V was trimmed by 0 bases and J by 0 bases, leaving 12 bases between them. The CDR3 loop spans 17 amino acids. The CDR3 DNA sequence: TGCGCCAGCAGCTTGGCCACAGGCATTGCAACTAATGAAAAACTGTTTTTT. Translation: CASSLATGIATNEKLFF.

The rearrangement links TRBV6-5 to TRBJ1-6; D remains unclear. V gave up 1 base and J gave up 7 bases, with 2 bases separating them. The CDR3 covers 12 residues. The germline gives CDR1 MNHEY, CDR2 SVGAGI. The CDR3 nucleotides are TGTGCCAGCAGTTACTTGAATTCACCCCTCCACTTT. Translation gives CASSYLNSPLHF.

The gene calls are TRBV2 and TRBJ1-6, with a tentative D call TRBD1 (5 bases). This CDR3 comprises 13 residues. Looked up from germline, CDR1 is SNHLY and CDR2 is FYNNEI. V was clipped by 8 bases and J by 9 bases, with 14 bases between them. The CDR3 region has the DNA TGTGCCAGCTACGAGGTTGGGGGTTCACCCCTCCACTTT. Its protein product is CASYEVGGSPLHF. Full variable domain (rest looked up from reference TRBV2 and TRBJ1-6): EPEVTQTPSHQVTQMGQEVILRCVPISNHLYFYWYRQILGQKVEFLVSFYNNEISEKSEIFDDQFSVERPDGSNFTLKIRSTKLEDSAMYFCASYEVGGSPLHFGNGTRLTVT.

The V call is TRBV2, the J call TRBJ2-7, with 13 bases identical to TRBD2. The V segment lost 3 bases and the J segment 0 bases; nucleotides outside the gene matches: 11. Germline V gene lookup returns CDR1 SNHLY and CDR2 FYNNEI. The CDR3 has 19 residues. The CDR3 region has the DNA TGTGCCAGCAGTGATAGACTAGCGGGAGGCTTGGAGAGCTCCTACGAGCAGTACTTC. It codes for CASSDRLAGGLESSYEQYF.

This chain joins TRBV5-4 and TRBJ2-3, with D unclear. The CDR3 contains 14 residues. Trimming cost V 0 bases and J 5 bases, with 10 bases left between them. Germline lookup yields CDR1 SGHNT and CDR2 YYREEE (reference sequence). Here the CDR3 reads CASSLGNLIDTQYF. The CDR3 nucleotides read TGTGCCAGCAGCTTGGGGAACCTTATAGATACGCAGTATTTT.

The chain uses TRBV18 and TRBJ1-2; D call uncertain. The CDR3 totals 14 residues. V lost 0 bases and J 2 bases, leaving 7 bases between the germline ends. Germline CDR1 KGHSH, CDR2 LQKENI. CDR3 in amino acids: CASSPPGENYGYTF. The DNA of the CDR3 is TGTGCCAGCTCACCACCGGGCGAGAACTATGGCTACACCTTC.

The chain carries TRBV5-1 and TRBJ2-2; TRBD2 matches at 8 bases. Germline V gene data show CDR1 as SGHRS and CDR2 as YFSETQ. The CDR3 is made up of 20 amino acids. After removal of 3 bases from V and 0 bases from J, the junction contained 16 bases not matched to a gene. The CDR3 loop is CASSSTPGGGILSNTGELFF. CDR3 sequence (DNA): TGCGCCAGCAGCTCCACTCCCGGGGGGGGGATCCTATCGAACACCGGGGAGCTGTTTTTT.

This clone has a handful of counts. The chain uses TRBV6-5 and TRBJ1-4, with D possibly being TRBD1 (5 bases). Per germline, CDR1 MNHEY and CDR2 SVGAGI. The ends were cut back, 5 bases at V and 6 bases at J, with 13 bases in the middle. This CDR3 contains 14 residues. Written as DNA, the CDR3 is TGTGCCAGCAGTCTCCGGACAAGGGATGAAAAACTGTTTTTT. Residues: CASSLRTRDEKLFF.

The J gene is TRBJ2-3, the V gene TRBV10-2; 11 bases align to TRBD2. The CDR3 runs to 13 residues. The germline gives CDR1 WSHSY, CDR2 SAAADI. V dropped 6 bases and J dropped 5; count of bases not matched to a gene: 1. The DNA for the CDR3 is TGCGCCAGCAGACTAGCGGGAGAAGATACGCAGTATTTT. Translation: CASRLAGEDTQYF.

This chain connects TRBV19 to TRBJ2-1, with 7 bases fitting TRBD2. In germline, CDR1 is LNHDA, CDR2 SQIVND (reference sequence). This CDR3 is built from 16 residues. Germline trimming cut 2 bases from V and 4 bases from J; bases unmatched to any gene: 8. In DNA form, the CDR3 reads TGTGCCAGTAGTATATCGTGGGGGGGGTCTTACAATGAGCAGTTCTTC. It is translated as CASSISWGGSYNEQFF.

The chain employs TRBV19 and TRBJ1-2; TRBD1 matches 7 bases. The V gene's germline CDR1 is LNHDA and CDR2 SQIVND (reference sequence). After removal of 5 bases from V and 5 bases from J, the junction contained 17 bases not matched to a gene. There are 17 residues in the CDR3. In nucleotides, the CDR3 is TGTGCCAGTAGTTTAAGACAGGGAAAGACCAAGGAGTATGGCTACACCTTC. It codes for CASSLRQGKTKEYGYTF.

The chain carries TRBV19 and TRBJ1-5; TRBD1 matches at 9 bases. The CDR3 consists of 17 residues. Germline V lookup: CDR1 LNHDA, CDR2 SQIVND (reference sequence). V shed 4 bases, J shed 5 bases, and the junction held 12 bases outside the gene matches. CDR3 sequence: CASSTYPETGGDQPQHF. The CDR3, as DNA: TGTGCCAGTAGTACCTACCCGGAGACAGGGGGAGATCAGCCCCAGCATTTT.

The rearrangement joins TRBV4-1 to TRBJ2-3, with D hard to call. The germline V gene has CDR1 MGHRA and CDR2 YSYEKL. The CDR3 contains 15 residues. The V end was cut by 1 base, the J end by 0 bases, with 8 bases between. CDR3 amino acids: CASSQAPASTDTQYF. The DNA of the CDR3 is TGCGCCAGCAGCCAAGCGCCTGCTAGCACAGATACGCAGTATTTT.

The chain joins TRBV3-1 (or the pseudogene TRBV3-2) to TRBJ1-4; D call uncertain. This CDR3 spans 16 amino acids. CDR1 LGHDT and CDR2 YNNKEL come from the germline V gene (reference sequence). The V and J ends lost 1 base and 8 bases respectively, with 17 bases between them. In nucleotides, the CDR3 is TGTGCCAGCAGCCAAGCTGTCGCAGGAACCCAAGAAAAACTGTTTTTT. Its translation: CASSQAVAGTQEKLFF.

The chain joins TRBV5-1 to TRBJ2-7; the D is unclear. Germline V CDR1 and CDR2: SGHRS, YFSETQ. V was clipped by 3 bases and J by 3 bases, with 16 bases between them. This CDR3 has 15 amino acids. The CDR3 protein is CASSWGLGFVYEQYF. The CDR3 DNA reads as TGCGCCAGCAGCTGGGGATTGGGGTTCGTCTACGAGCAGTACTTC.

This clone was seen only once. This chain uses TRBV4-1 with TRBJ2-5, with no clear D. Trimming took off 0 bases at V and 14 bases at J, with 19 bases between the two ends. CDR3 length: 14 amino acids. Per the germline V gene, CDR1 is MGHRA and CDR2 is YSYEKL. CDR3 in amino acids: CASSQDFAIVQKYF. The CDR3 nucleotides read TGCGCCAGCAGCCAAGATTTCGCCATCGTTCAAAAATACTTC.

J is TRBJ2-3 and V is TRBV7-9; 9 positions agree with TRBD2. The ends lost 2 bases at V and 2 bases at J; junction bases unmatched: 14. The CDR3 covers 19 residues. Germline V lookup: CDR1 SEHNR, CDR2 FQNEAQ (reference sequence). The CDR3 DNA reads as TGTGCCAGCAGCTTAATCAGGCGGGAGGGCCCCGCACTCACAGATACGCAGTATTTT. This codes for CASSLIRREGPALTDTQYF.

Points on this clone: The identical CDR3 is also encoded by other nucleotide sequences in the sample. The chain couples TRBV3-1 (or the pseudogene TRBV3-2) to TRBJ1-2, with TRBD1 matching 7 bases. Per germline, CDR1 LGHDT and CDR2 YNNKEL (reference sequence). With V trimmed by 0 bases and J by 5 bases, 3 bases remained unmatched. The CDR3 has 14 residues. The CDR3 coding sequence is TGTGCCAGCAGCCAAGACGACAGGGTTTATGGCTACACCTTC. It is translated as CASSQDDRVYGYTF.

The rearrangement uses TRBV2 and TRBJ2-2; D is possibly TRBD2 (6 bases). The CDR3 loop spans 13 amino acids. CDR1 is SNHLY and CDR2 is FYNNEI in the germline V gene. Trimming removed 4 bases from V and 5 bases from J, with 8 bases in between. This CDR3 is CASSGSGTGELFF. The CDR3, as DNA: TGTGCCAGCAGTGGGAGCGGGACCGGGGAGCTGTTTTTT.

This rearrangement joins TRBV7-7 to TRBJ2-3, with a possible D match to TRBD2 (5 bases). Trimming shortened V by 5 bases and J by 2 bases, and 17 bases separated the two germline ends. Germline V gives CDR1 SSHAT, CDR2 FNYEAQ (reference sequence). The CDR3 length is 16 residues. DNA for the CDR3: TGTGCCAGCAGCCCAGGCCGGACTGTCGCCACAGATACGCAGTATTTT. Its protein is CASSPGRTVATDTQYF.

The chain uses TRBV7-2 and TRBJ2-3; D not resolved. The CDR3 extends over 16 amino acids. Trimming removed 5 bases from V and 7 bases from J, with 22 bases in between. From germline, CDR1 is SGHTA and CDR2 FQGNSA. In nucleotides, the CDR3 is TGTGCCAGCAGCCGTCAAGGCACCCCAAATTTTAATACGCAGTATTTT. It translates to CASSRQGTPNFNTQYF.

The chain links TRBV6-1 to TRBJ1-1; D may be TRBD1 (5 bases). The CDR3 length is 14 residues. With 2 bases removed from V and 5 bases from J, the gap between germline ends came to 12 bases. From germline, CDR1 is MNHNS and CDR2 SASEGT. The CDR3 spells CASSEMGGRTEAFF. The CDR3 DNA is TGTGCCAGCAGTGAAATGGGGGGGAGAACTGAAGCTTTCTTT.

This chain links TRBV2 with TRBJ1-6; no clear D gene. Trimming pared 4 bases from V and 3 bases from J, leaving 10 bases between. Germline loops: CDR1 SNHLY, CDR2 FYNNEI. The CDR3 loop spans 15 amino acids. DNA of the CDR3: TGTGCCAGCAGTGCCGCCAAGATCTATAATTCACCCCTCCACTTT. Amino acids: CASSAAKIYNSPLHF.

This chain joins TRBV7-8 and TRBJ1-2; TRBD1 agrees at 9 bases. In germline, CDR1 is SGHVS, CDR2 FQNEAQ. This CDR3 spans 17 amino acids. V trimming: 0 bases; J trimming: 4 bases; junction bases outside the gene matches: 9. The CDR3 DNA follows: TGTGCCAGCAGCTTAGCCACAGGGGGCCTTACCGGCTATGGCTACACCTTC. It encodes CASSLATGGLTGYGYTF.

The rearrangement joins TRBV18 to TRBJ1-5; TRBD1 matches 8 bases. The CDR3 sequence is 15 residues long. V shed 3 bases and J 5 bases; nucleotides not matched to a gene: 6. Germline assignment: CDR1 KGHSH and CDR2 LQKENI. The CDR3 loop is CASSPGTGRDQPQHF. In nucleotides, the CDR3 is TGTGCCAGCTCACCGGGGACAGGTAGAGATCAGCCCCAGCATTTT.

The chain carries TRBV19 and TRBJ2-7, with D perhaps matching TRBD1 (6 bases). Germline assignment: CDR1 LNHDA and CDR2 SQIVND (reference sequence). V gave up 3 bases and J gave up 1 base, with 13 bases separating them. The length of the CDR3 is 15 residues. In nucleotides, the CDR3 is TGTGCCAGTAGTATTCCCGGGACACGGTCCTACGAGCAGTACTTC. It encodes CASSIPGTRSYEQYF.